This TCR beta chain was sequenced for a study of T-cell reconstitution after alpha-beta-depleted transplantation in children. In the case of this clonotype: Its antigen is unknown.

The germline gives CDR1 DFQATT, CDR2 SNEGSKA (reference sequence). The CDR3 consists of 17 residues. V lost 5 bases and J 1 base, leaving 20 bases between the germline ends. TCRbeta library construction was performed incorporating unique molecular identifiers. TCRdb fed the PCR reads into MiXCR, producing one record per CDR3 protein. The sample has some 600,000 distinct CDR3 sequences, 10% to 15% seen once. Findings of the study overall: Several hundred expanded graft clones reportedly were the source of alpha-beta T cells about two months after transplant. Fresh T-cell production supplied most of the T-cell counts and diversity seen one year after transplant. The origin of high day-60 TCRbeta diversity in some patients lay in surviving recipient T cells and thymic progenitors.

The receptor's source is a male patient younger than 18 who had a stem cell transplant for acute myeloid leukemia, so the T cells may come from the graft donor. The V call is TRBV20-1, the J call TRBJ2-2; D possibly corresponds to TRBD1 (6 bases). Material: PBMCs, mostly from graft donor cells, obtained 360 days after TCRalphabeta/CD19-depleted stem cell transplant. CDR3 DNA sequence: TGCAGTGCTTGGGGGACATATAGGAAAGGGAACACCGGGGAGCTGTTTTTT. Translation: CSAWGTYRKGNTGELFF.